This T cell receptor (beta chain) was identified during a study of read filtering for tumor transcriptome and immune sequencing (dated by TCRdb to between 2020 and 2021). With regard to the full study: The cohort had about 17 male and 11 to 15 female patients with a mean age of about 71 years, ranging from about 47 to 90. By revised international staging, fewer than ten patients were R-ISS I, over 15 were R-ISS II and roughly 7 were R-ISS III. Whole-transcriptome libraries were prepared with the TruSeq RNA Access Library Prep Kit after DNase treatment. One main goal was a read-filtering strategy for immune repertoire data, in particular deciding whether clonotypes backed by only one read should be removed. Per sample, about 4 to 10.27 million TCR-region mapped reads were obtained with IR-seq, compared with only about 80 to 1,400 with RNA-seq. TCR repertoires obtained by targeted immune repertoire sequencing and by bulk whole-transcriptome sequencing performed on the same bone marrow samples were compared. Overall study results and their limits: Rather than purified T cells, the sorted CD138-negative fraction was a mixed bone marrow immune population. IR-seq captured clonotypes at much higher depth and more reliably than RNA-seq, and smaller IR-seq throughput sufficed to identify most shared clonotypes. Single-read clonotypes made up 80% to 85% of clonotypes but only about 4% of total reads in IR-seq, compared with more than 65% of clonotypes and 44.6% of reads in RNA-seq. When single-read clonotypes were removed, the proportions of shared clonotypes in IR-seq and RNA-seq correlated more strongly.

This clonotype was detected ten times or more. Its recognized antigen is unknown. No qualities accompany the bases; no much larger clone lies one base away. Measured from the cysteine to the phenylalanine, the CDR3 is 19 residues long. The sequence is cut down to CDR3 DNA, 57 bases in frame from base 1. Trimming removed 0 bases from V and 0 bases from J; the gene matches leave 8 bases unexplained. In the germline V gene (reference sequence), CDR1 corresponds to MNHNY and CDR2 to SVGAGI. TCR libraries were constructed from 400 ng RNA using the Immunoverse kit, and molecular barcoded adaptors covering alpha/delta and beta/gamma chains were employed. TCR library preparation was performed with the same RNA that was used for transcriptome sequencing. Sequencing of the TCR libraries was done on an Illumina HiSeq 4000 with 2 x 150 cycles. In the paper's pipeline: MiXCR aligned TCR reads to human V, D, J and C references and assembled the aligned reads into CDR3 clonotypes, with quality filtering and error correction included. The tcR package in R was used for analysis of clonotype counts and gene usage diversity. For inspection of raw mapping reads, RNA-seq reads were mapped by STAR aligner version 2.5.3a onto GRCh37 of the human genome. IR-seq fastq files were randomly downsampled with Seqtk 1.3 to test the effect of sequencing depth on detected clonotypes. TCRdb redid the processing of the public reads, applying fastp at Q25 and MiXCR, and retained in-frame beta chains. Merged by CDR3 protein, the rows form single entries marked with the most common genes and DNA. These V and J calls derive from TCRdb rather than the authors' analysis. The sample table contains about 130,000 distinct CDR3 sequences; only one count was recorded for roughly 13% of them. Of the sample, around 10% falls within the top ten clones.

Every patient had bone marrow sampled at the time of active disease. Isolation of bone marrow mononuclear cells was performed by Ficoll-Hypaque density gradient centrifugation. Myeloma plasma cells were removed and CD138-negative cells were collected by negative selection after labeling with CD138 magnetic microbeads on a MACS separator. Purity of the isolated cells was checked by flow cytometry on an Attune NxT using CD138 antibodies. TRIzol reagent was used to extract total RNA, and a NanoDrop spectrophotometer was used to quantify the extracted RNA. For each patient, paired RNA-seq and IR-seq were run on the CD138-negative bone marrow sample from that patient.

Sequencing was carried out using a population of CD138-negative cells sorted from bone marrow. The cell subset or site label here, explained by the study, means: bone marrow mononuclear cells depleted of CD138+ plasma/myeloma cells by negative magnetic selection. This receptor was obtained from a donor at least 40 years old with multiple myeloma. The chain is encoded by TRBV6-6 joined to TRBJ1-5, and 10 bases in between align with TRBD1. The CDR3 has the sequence CASSYSRDRGVYSNQPQHF. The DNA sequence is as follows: TGTGCCAGCAGTTACTCGAGGGACAGGGGAGTGTATAGCAATCAGCCCCAGCATTTT.